Shown below are 18 T cell receptor beta chains from a single sample sequenced in a study of cytomegalovirus exposure and HLA in healthy donors. Primers: 60 Vbeta forward and 13 Jbeta reverse. Measured with immunoSEQ multiplex PCR; TCRdb has only the in-frame clones, and not every one. The table includes tens of thousands of clones, roughly 79% detected once. Sequencing used PBMCs. These receptor sequences come from a woman aged 25 to 39 in good health and CMV-seronegative.

This chain links TRBV28 with TRBJ1-5; TRBD1 matches 7 bases. Germline V gives CDR1 MDHEN, CDR2 SYDVKM. Trimming cost V 7 bases and J 0 bases; bases outside gene matches: 15. The CDR3 is 18 residues long. The CDR3 loop reads CASMYGPGTVYSNQPQHF. For the CDR3, the DNA is TGTGCCAGCATGTACGGACCCGGGACAGTTTATAGCAATCAGCCCCAGCATTTT.

V usage is TRBV5-1 and J usage is TRBJ2-3; TRBD2 matches at 11 bases. J was trimmed by 1 base and V by 5 bases; bases with no gene match: 3. The germline gives CDR1 SGHRS, CDR2 YFSETQ. The CDR3 is 15 residues long. The CDR3 protein is CASSSGRVGTDTQYF. DNA for the CDR3: TGCGCCAGCAGTAGCGGGAGGGTGGGCACAGATACGCAGTATTTT.

The J gene is TRBJ2-5, the V gene TRBV4-1, with 10 bases identical to TRBD2. This CDR3 spans 16 amino acids. V lost 1 base to trimming and J lost 2 bases; unmatched junction nucleotides: 4. Germline V gives CDR1 MGHRA, CDR2 YSYEKL. As DNA, the CDR3 is TGCGCCAGCAGCCAAGGGACTAGCGGTCAACAAGAGACCCAGTACTTC. This sequence encodes CASSQGTSGQQETQYF.

V usage is TRBV10-3 and J usage is TRBJ1-4; 10 bases are a match to TRBD1. The CDR3 length is 17 residues. Germline V lookup: CDR1 ENHRY, CDR2 SYGVKD. The V gene end was trimmed by 3 bases and the J gene end by 3 bases; junction bases not matched to a gene: 7. DNA for the CDR3: TGTGCCATCAGTGATAGGGGACAGGGGACGTCTAATGAAAAACTGTTTTTT. This codes for CAISDRGQGTSNEKLFF.

Written as DNA, the CDR3 is TGTGCCACCAGCGGTCGACAGGGGGTAATCGAGACCCAGTACTTC. Translated, it gives CATSGRQGVIETQYF. This rearrangement joins TRBV15 to TRBJ2-5; TRBD1 agrees at 9 bases. The length of the CDR3 is 15 residues. Germline V gene lookup returns CDR1 LNHNV and CDR2 YYDKDF (reference sequence). After removal of 5 bases from V and 5 bases from J, the junction contained 9 bases not matched to a gene.

The V call is TRBV7-3, the J call TRBJ2-6; D possibly corresponds to TRBD1 (5 bases). Germline V CDR1 and CDR2: SGHTA, FQGTGA. The V and J ends lost 1 base and 2 bases respectively, with 12 bases between them. The CDR3 contains 17 residues. CDR3 DNA: TGTGCCAGCAGCTTAATTGGGGAAGGGGCTGGGGCCAACGTCCTGACTTTC. Translated: CASSLIGEGAGANVLTF.

The chain employs TRBV7-2 and TRBJ1-1; D gene unclear. Germline loops: CDR1 SGHTA, CDR2 FQGNSA. There are 12 residues in the CDR3. The germline V and J ends were trimmed by 4 bases and 0 bases, with 3 bases remaining between them. The CDR3 reads CASSYMNTEAFF. CDR3 coding DNA: TGTGCCAGCAGCTATATGAACACTGAAGCTTTCTTT.

This chain links TRBV4-2 with TRBJ2-5, with 16 bases that match TRBD2. V lost 4 bases to trimming and J lost 1 base; unmatched junction nucleotides: 21. This CDR3 is 23 amino acids long. Germline CDR1 is LGHNA and CDR2 is YNFKEQ. The CDR3 sequence is CASSRVGQVGLAGGGSPQETQYF. The DNA of the CDR3 is TGTGCCAGCAGCCGGGTCGGACAGGTGGGACTAGCGGGAGGGGGGTCTCCCCAAGAGACCCAGTACTTC.

CDR3 DNA: TGCGCCAGCAGCCCTGCGGGTTACGAGCAGTACTTC. Its protein product is CASSPAGYEQYF. This chain connects TRBV5-1 to TRBJ2-7, with D possibly being TRBD2 (5 bases). V was pared by 4 bases and J by 4 bases, with 9 bases between. CDR3 length equals 12 residues. CDR1 is SGHRS, CDR2 YFSETQ, per germline.

This chain uses TRBV18 with TRBJ2-1; TRBD1 matches at 8 bases. Germline loops: CDR1 KGHSH, CDR2 LQKENI. V was clipped by 3 bases and J by 6 bases; unmatched bases: 7. The CDR3 runs to 15 residues. CDR3 DNA sequence: TGTGCCAGCTCACCGACAGGGGACGGAAGCAATGAGCAGTTCTTC. Translating it yields CASSPTGDGSNEQFF.

The chain couples TRBV7-9 to TRBJ2-3, with 8 bases fitting TRBD2. The trim removed 3 bases at V and 2 bases at J, leaving 10 bases unmatched. Germline V gives CDR1 SEHNR, CDR2 FQNEAQ (reference sequence). The CDR3 has 17 residues. CDR3 bases: TGTGCCAGCAGCTTGGGGAGGGTAGCGGGGACCACAGATACGCAGTATTTT. It is translated as CASSLGRVAGTTDTQYF.

V gene TRBV10-3 combines with J gene TRBJ1-6; unclear D gene. The CDR3 has 14 amino acids. V was cut by 4 bases and J by 7 bases, with 11 bases left in between. Germline lookup yields CDR1 ENHRY and CDR2 SYGVKD. The CDR3 here is CAISGNSNNSPLHF. In DNA form, the CDR3 reads TGTGCCATCAGTGGAAACAGCAACAATTCACCCCTCCACTTT.

V gene TRBV5-6 combines with J gene TRBJ2-1; 7 bases map to TRBD2. Germline V gene lookup returns CDR1 SGHDT and CDR2 YYEEEE. With 0 bases clipped from V and 0 bases from J, the junction kept 6 bases outside the gene matches. CDR3 length: 17 residues. The CDR3 nucleotides are TGTGCCAGCAGCTTGGTGCGGACTAGGAGCTCCTACAATGAGCAGTTCTTC. It translates to CASSLVRTRSSYNEQFF.

The chain joins TRBV7-3 to TRBJ1-3; 8 positions match TRBD1. The V segment lost 0 bases and the J segment 4 bases; nucleotides outside the gene matches: 2. There are 15 residues in the CDR3. Germline V gives CDR1 SGHTA, CDR2 FQGTGA. CDR3 DNA: TGTGCCAGCAGCTTAACGACAGGGGCCGGAAACACCATATATTTT. Amino acids: CASSLTTGAGNTIYF.

V is TRBV28 and J is TRBJ1-2; tentative D call: TRBD1 (6 bases). V was trimmed by 5 bases and J by 3 bases, leaving 22 bases between them. From germline, CDR1 is MDHEN and CDR2 SYDVKM. The length of the CDR3 is 17 residues. The CDR3 DNA reads as TGTGCCAGCAGTCGACCCGGGGGGCGGCTTCTGGACTATGGCTACACCTTC. Its protein product is CASSRPGGRLLDYGYTF.

The V and J genes are TRBV9 and TRBJ1-1; 9 bases are a match to TRBD1. J was trimmed by 4 bases and V by 1 base; bases with no gene match: 14. The CDR3 is 18 residues long. Germline V gene lookup returns CDR1 SGDLS and CDR2 YYNGEE. CDR3 in amino acids: CASSVQPGTGRPGTEAFF. CDR3 nucleotide sequence: TGTGCCAGCAGCGTACAACCCGGGACAGGGCGGCCGGGCACTGAAGCTTTCTTT.

This sequence joins TRBV11-2 and TRBJ2-5; TRBD2 aligns across 15 bases. Germline-derived CDR1 and CDR2 are SGHAT and FQNNGV. J lost 5 bases, V lost 5 bases, and 6 bases had no gene match. The CDR3 loop spans 16 amino acids. CDR3 DNA: TGTGCCAGCAGCGACCGGACTAGCGGGAGGGGCGAGACCCAGTACTTC. This sequence encodes CASSDRTSGRGETQYF.

The genes are TRBV4-2 and TRBJ1-5; D remains unclear. This CDR3 contains 16 residues. Germline CDR1 LGHNA, CDR2 YNFKEQ. Trimming removed 0 bases at V and 5 bases at J, with 14 bases between. CDR3 residues: CASSQDSGKWDQPQHF. In DNA, the CDR3 is TGTGCCAGCAGCCAAGATTCGGGGAAGTGGGATCAGCCCCAGCATTTT.